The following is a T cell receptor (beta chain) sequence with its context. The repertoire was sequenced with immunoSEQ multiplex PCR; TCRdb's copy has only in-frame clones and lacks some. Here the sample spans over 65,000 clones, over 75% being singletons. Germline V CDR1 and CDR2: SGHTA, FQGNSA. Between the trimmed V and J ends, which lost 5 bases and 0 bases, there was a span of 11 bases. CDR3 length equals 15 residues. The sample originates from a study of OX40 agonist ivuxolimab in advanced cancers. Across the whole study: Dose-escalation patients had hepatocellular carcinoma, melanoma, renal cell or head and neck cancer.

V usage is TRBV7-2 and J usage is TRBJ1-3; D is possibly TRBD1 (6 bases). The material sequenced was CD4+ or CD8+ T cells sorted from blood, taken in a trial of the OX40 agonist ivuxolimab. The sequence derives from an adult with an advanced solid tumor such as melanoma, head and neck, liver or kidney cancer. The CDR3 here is CASSKGGLSGNTIYF. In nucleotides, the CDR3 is TGTGCCAGCAGCAAGGGGGGTCTCTCTGGAAACACCATATATTTT.